The 29 T cell receptor beta chains presented below share a single source sample, sequenced in a study of blood T cell repertoires in COVID-19. Repertoires were generated with immunoSEQ multiplex PCR, while TCRdb's copy carries only in-frame clones and drops some. In the table there are around 250,000 clones, 70% to 90% of which are singletons. Sequencing was performed on peripheral blood. These receptors were obtained from a man aged 60 to 69 who had recovered from COVID-19.

The rearrangement uses TRBV18 and TRBJ2-7; D may be TRBD1 (6 bases). This CDR3 contains 14 residues. V lost 1 base and J lost 2, with 9 bases in between. Germline CDR1 KGHSH, CDR2 LQKENI. This CDR3 is CASSPRGQPYEQYF. For the CDR3, the DNA is TGTGCCAGCTCACCACGGGGGCAACCCTACGAGCAGTACTTC.

V usage is TRBV4-1 and J usage is TRBJ2-5, with 12 bases matching TRBD1. The germline V gene has CDR1 MGHRA and CDR2 YSYEKL. The junction had 7 bases not matched to a gene; V was cut back by 4 bases and J by 7 bases. This CDR3 has 15 amino acids. The DNA of the CDR3 is TGCGCCAGCAGCCCGATGGGACAGGGGGCAGTGACCCAGTACTTC. It codes for CASSPMGQGAVTQYF.

This clone was seen a handful of times. The chain recombines TRBV28 with TRBJ1-1; TRBD1 is a possible D gene (5 bases). CDR1 is MDHEN and CDR2 is SYDVKM in the germline V gene. This CDR3 spans 14 amino acids. V was trimmed by 3 bases and J by 1 base, leaving 9 bases between them. The CDR3 sequence is CASSLEQANTEAFF. CDR3 DNA: TGTGCCAGCAGTTTGGAACAGGCGAACACTGAAGCTTTCTTT.

J is TRBJ1-5 and V is TRBV30, with D possibly being TRBD1 (5 bases). V lost 3 bases and J 4 bases, leaving 16 bases between the germline ends. This CDR3 is built from 15 residues. The germline V gene has CDR1 GTSNPN and CDR2 SVGIG (reference sequence). CDR3 sequence (DNA): TGTGCCTGGAGCCCGGGACCCGGGGGTAATCAGCCCCAGCATTTT. This codes for CAWSPGPGGNQPQHF. The variable domain in full, completed from reference TRBV30 and TRBJ1-5, reads SQTIHQWPATLVQPVGSPLSLECTVEGTSNPNLYWYRQAAGRGLQLLFYSVGIGQISSEVPQNLSASRPQDRQFILSSKKLLLSDSGFYLCAWSPGPGGNQPQHFGDGTRLSIL.

The CDR3 DNA follows: TGTGCCAGTAGTTCAGACAGCTTCACTGAAGCTTTCTTT. Translating gives CASSSDSFTEAFF. The chain has TRBV19 and TRBJ1-1; D may be TRBD1 (5 bases). V was cut by 5 bases and J by 4 bases, with 11 bases left in between. The V gene's germline CDR1 is LNHDA and CDR2 SQIVND (reference sequence). The CDR3 sequence is 13 residues long.

The chain carries TRBV7-9 and TRBJ1-1, with D perhaps matching TRBD1 (6 bases). V was pared by 1 base and J by 0 bases, with 6 bases between. Looked up from germline, CDR1 is SEHNR and CDR2 is FQNEAQ (reference sequence). The length of the CDR3 is 14 residues. This CDR3 is CASSLGGLNTEAFF. DNA of the CDR3: TGTGCCAGCAGCTTAGGGGGGCTGAACACTGAAGCTTTCTTT.

The chain uses TRBV11-2 and TRBJ2-5; D ambiguous. The germline V gene has CDR1 SGHAT and CDR2 FQNNGV. This CDR3 comprises 13 residues. V was trimmed by 0 bases and J by 5 bases, leaving 7 bases between them. CDR3 bases: TGTGCCAGCAGCTTAGAATCCGTGGAGACCCAGTACTTC. It encodes CASSLESVETQYF.

The rearrangement links TRBV5-4 to TRBJ2-7; TRBD2 matches 12 bases. Germline V gene data show CDR1 as SGHNT and CDR2 as YYREEE (reference sequence). The V segment lost 3 bases and the J segment 6 bases; nucleotides outside the gene matches: 7. The CDR3 runs to 15 residues. In DNA form, the CDR3 reads TGTGCCAGCAGCTCGACTAGCGGGAGTTTCCGCGAGCAGTACTTC. Its translation: CASSSTSGSFREQYF.

The chain uses TRBV11-2 and TRBJ2-1, with D perhaps matching TRBD2 (5 bases). Trimming removed 3 bases at V and 7 bases at J, with 13 bases between. The germline V gene encodes CDR1 SGHAT and CDR2 FQNNGV. The CDR3 runs to 14 residues. The CDR3 DNA sequence: TGTGCCAGCAGCTTGGCCGGGGTCGGTAATGAGCAGTTCTTC. Translating it yields CASSLAGVGNEQFF.

The chain couples TRBV3-1 (or the pseudogene TRBV3-2) to TRBJ2-1; TRBD2 matches at 9 bases. The V gene's germline CDR1 is LGHDT and CDR2 YNNKEL (reference sequence). The CDR3 totals 18 residues. V was pared by 2 bases and J by 9 bases, with 17 bases of the junction left unmatched. DNA for the CDR3: TGTGCCAGCAGCCAAACAGAAATCGGGACTAGCATCTACGGTGAGCAGTTCTTC. Protein product: CASSQTEIGTSIYGEQFF.

The chain links TRBV6-5 to TRBJ1-1, with D uncertain. The CDR3 contains 14 residues. The V and J ends lost 0 bases and 3 bases respectively, with 8 bases between them. Germline V gene sequence: CDR1 MNHEY, CDR2 SVGAGI. Written as DNA, the CDR3 is TGTGCCAGCAGTTACTCGTGGGGAGACACTGAAGCTTTCTTT. Amino acid sequence: CASSYSWGDTEAFF.

The rearrangement joins TRBV18 to TRBJ2-7; TRBD1 matches 7 bases. The V gene end was trimmed by 0 bases and the J gene end by 0 bases; junction bases not matched to a gene: 5. This CDR3 spans 16 amino acids. Germline CDR1 is KGHSH and CDR2 is LQKENI. In DNA, the CDR3 is TGTGCCAGCTCACCACCGTTACAGGGGAGCTCCTACGAGCAGTACTTC. Translation: CASSPPLQGSSYEQYF.

This clone appeared a single time. The chain recombines TRBV18 with TRBJ2-7, with D tentatively TRBD1 (5 bases). Germline CDR1 and CDR2: KGHSH and LQKENI. The CDR3 contains 13 residues. V shed 3 bases and J shed 0 bases, with 6 bases lying between them. For the CDR3, the DNA is TGTGCCAGCTCACCTGGGGCCTCCTACGAGCAGTACTTC. Its protein product is CASSPGASYEQYF. Drawing the rest from reference TRBV18 and TRBJ2-7, the complete variable domain is NAGVMQNPRHLVRRRGQEARLRCSPMKGHSHVYWYRQLPEEGLKFMVYLQKENIIDESGMPKERFSAEFPKEGPSILRIQQVVRGDSAAYFCASSPGASYEQYFGPGTRLTVT.

The table lists this clone with a few counts. This chain's CDR3 is CASSSTSGRAGYF. CDR3 bases: TGCGCCAGCAGCAGTACTAGCGGGAGGGCTGGGTACTTC. The chain employs TRBV5-1 and TRBJ2-5; 13 bases match TRBD2. Germline trimming cut 4 bases from V and 13 bases from J; bases unmatched to any gene: 7. CDR1 SGHRS and CDR2 YFSETQ come from the germline V gene. The CDR3 extends over 13 amino acids.

This clone came up once. The gene calls are TRBV4-1 and TRBJ2-7, with D possibly being TRBD1 (6 bases). CDR1 MGHRA and CDR2 YSYEKL come from the germline V gene. The germline V and J ends were trimmed by 1 base and 2 bases, with 9 bases remaining between them. The CDR3 is made up of 14 amino acids. The CDR3 DNA follows: TGCGCCAGCAGCCAAGGACAGGTTGCCTACGAGCAGTACTTC. Translating it yields CASSQGQVAYEQYF.

The chain joins TRBV3-1 (or the pseudogene TRBV3-2) to TRBJ2-4, with 12 nucleotides matching TRBD1. CDR1 and CDR2 (germline): LGHDT, YNNKEL (reference sequence). This CDR3 contains 17 residues. The junction had 2 bases not matched to a gene; V was cut back by 2 bases and J by 0 bases. The CDR3 here is CASSQRDRGRAKNIQYF. The CDR3 region has the DNA TGTGCCAGCAGCCAACGGGACAGGGGGCGAGCCAAAAACATTCAGTACTTC.

This sequence joins TRBV27 and TRBJ1-4; TRBD1 might be the D (5 bases). There are 15 residues in the CDR3. V was pared by 0 bases and J by 10 bases, with 15 bases between. CDR1 is MNHEY and CDR2 is SMNVEV in the germline V gene (reference sequence). CDR3 DNA sequence: TGTGCCAGCAGTTTATCTGCAGGGCTGAAAGGAAAACTGTTTTTT. Translating it yields CASSLSAGLKGKLFF.

V gene TRBV28 combines with J gene TRBJ2-5, with D perhaps matching TRBD1 (6 bases). CDR1 is MDHEN and CDR2 is SYDVKM in the germline V gene. The CDR3 totals 14 residues. Between the trimmed V and J ends, which lost 6 bases and 2 bases, there was a span of 13 bases. CDR3: CASSSDRRQETQYF. DNA of the CDR3: TGTGCCAGCAGCTCAGACAGGAGACAAGAGACCCAGTACTTC.

The genes are TRBV18 and TRBJ2-1, with a possible D match to TRBD2 (6 bases). The CDR3 consists of 15 residues. Germline V gene sequence: CDR1 KGHSH, CDR2 LQKENI. The V gene lost 3 bases and the J gene lost 0 bases, with 9 bases spanning the gap. The CDR3 is CASSPGLSSYNEQFF. The CDR3 DNA is TGTGCCAGCTCACCGGGACTTAGCTCCTACAATGAGCAGTTCTTC.

The chain combines TRBV28 with TRBJ2-7; TRBD2 matches 8 bases. The V and J ends lost 5 bases and 4 bases, in that order; junction bases with no gene match: 16. This CDR3 spans 17 amino acids. Looked up from germline, CDR1 is MDHEN and CDR2 is SYDVKM. Here the CDR3 reads CASSLLAGRVIKYEQYF. The DNA of the CDR3 is TGTGCCAGCAGTCTATTAGCGGGGCGGGTGATTAAATACGAGCAGTACTTC.

V usage is TRBV11-2 and J usage is TRBJ1-2; unclear D gene. The CDR3 has 14 residues. The V gene's germline CDR1 is SGHAT and CDR2 FQNNGV. Trimming left V 0 bases short and J 5 bases short, with 10 bases between. CDR3 coding DNA: TGTGCCAGCAGCTTAGAGAGACTAGGGTATGGCTACACCTTC. Translated: CASSLERLGYGYTF.

V gene TRBV10-1 combines with J gene TRBJ2-2; 8 bases line up with TRBD1. Germline assignment: CDR1 WNHNN and CDR2 SYGVQD (reference sequence). Trimming cost V 6 bases and J 4 bases; bases outside gene matches: 4. The CDR3 has 14 amino acids. The CDR3 region is CASSSGGVTGELFF. Here the CDR3 DNA reads TGCGCCAGCAGCTCAGGGGGCGTCACCGGGGAGCTGTTTTTT.

V is TRBV10-3 and J is TRBJ2-1, with D hard to call. V lost 2 bases and J 8 bases, leaving 16 bases between the germline ends. Germline CDR1 and CDR2: ENHRY and SYGVKD. CDR3 size: 15 residues. The CDR3 loop reads CAISELGGSFDEQFF. CDR3 DNA: TGTGCCATCAGTGAGCTTGGCGGATCTTTCGATGAGCAGTTCTTC.

Only one count was recorded for this clone. This sequence joins TRBV2 and TRBJ2-7; TRBD1 aligns across 8 bases. The V and J ends lost 7 bases and 2 bases, in that order; junction bases with no gene match: 7. CDR1 SNHLY and CDR2 FYNNEI come from the germline V gene. The length of the CDR3 is 14 residues. The CDR3 DNA reads as TGTGCCAGCATCGTCGCAGGGGGCCCCTACGAGCAGTACTTC. Its protein product is CASIVAGGPYEQYF.

The rearrangement uses TRBV15 and TRBJ2-7; D is unclear. Germline V lookup: CDR1 LNHNV, CDR2 YYDKDF (reference sequence). V was pared by 5 bases and J by 3 bases, with 8 bases between. This CDR3 has 12 amino acids. Here the CDR3 reads CATSLDRYEQYF. The DNA for the CDR3 is TGTGCCACCAGCCTAGATCGCTACGAGCAGTACTTC.

This chain joins TRBV7-9 and TRBJ2-5; 9 bases match TRBD2. Germline V gives CDR1 SEHNR, CDR2 FQNEAQ (reference sequence). The trim removed 6 bases at V and 1 base at J, leaving 9 bases unmatched. The CDR3 consists of 16 residues. The CDR3 coding sequence is TGTGCCAGCAGTTTTCCGACTAGCGGCCTCCAAGAGACCCAGTACTTC. Protein product: CASSFPTSGLQETQYF.

This clone was detected only once. The gene calls are TRBV7-8 and TRBJ2-7; TRBD2 is a possible D gene (5 bases). The V gene lost 5 bases and the J gene lost 6 bases, with 14 bases spanning the gap. The CDR3 spans 13 residues. The germline gives CDR1 SGHVS, CDR2 FQNEAQ. The CDR3 DNA reads TGTGCCAGCAGCCGCCGGCCGGGGTTCGAGCAGTACTTC. Its protein is CASSRRPGFEQYF.

V is TRBV9 and J is TRBJ2-2; possibly TRBD1 for D (5 bases). Germline-derived CDR1 and CDR2 are SGDLS and YYNGEE. Trimming took 3 bases from V and 0 from J, leaving 12 bases between them. The CDR3 extends over 16 amino acids. The CDR3 loop is CASSEDITSNTGELFF. The CDR3 coding sequence is TGTGCCAGCAGCGAGGACATCACCTCGAACACCGGGGAGCTGTTTTTT.

The chain uses TRBV6-1 and TRBJ2-7, with D perhaps matching TRBD1 (5 bases). CDR3 size: 15 residues. The germline gives CDR1 MNHNS, CDR2 SASEGT. V was trimmed by 2 bases and J by 3 bases, leaving 14 bases between them. The CDR3 DNA follows: TGTGCCAGCAGTGAATGGCCAGGGATTCGCTACGAGCAGTACTTC. Protein product: CASSEWPGIRYEQYF.